The next 30 T cell receptor beta chains were all read from a single sample in a study of T cell repertoires in cytomegalovirus infection. No antigen has been assigned to these receptors. TCRdb processed the reads anew with MiXCR; each CDR3 protein has one entry. The data contain roughly 350,000 distinct CDR3 sequences, roughly 34% of them seen just once; the ten biggest clones take up roughly 14%. The sample here was cultured PBMCs, taken from culture after CMV antigen stimulation. The receptors shown here come from a human donor in good health (CMV status not recorded). Some clones in this sample may be carry-over from other donors' samples.

This clonotype appeared once. The V gene is TRBV6-2 or TRBV6-3, the J gene TRBJ2-7; 11 nucleotides match TRBD2. Germline values: CDR1 MNHEY, CDR2 SVGEGT. The CDR3 consists of 17 residues. The ends lost 0 bases at V and 2 bases at J; junction bases unmatched: 6. The CDR3 nucleotides are TGTGCCAGCAGTTACTCTTCACTAGCGGGAGACCCCTACGAGCAGTACGTC. Amino acids: CASSYSSLAGDPYEQYV.

This rearrangement joins TRBV30 to TRBJ2-5; 8 bases match TRBD1. Germline assignment: CDR1 GTSNPN and CDR2 SVGIG (reference sequence). This CDR3 contains 15 residues. The CDR3 coding sequence is TGTGCAACAGGGGGAGGAACTGGTGGGCGAGAGACCCAGTACTTC. The encoded protein is CATGGGTGGRETQYF.

Only one count was recorded for this clonotype. The rearrangement links TRBV5-4 to TRBJ2-2; 8 bases are a match to TRBD2. The J segment lost 0 bases and the V segment lost 4 bases, leaving 5 bases of the junction unmatched. The CDR3 consists of 16 residues. Per germline, CDR1 SGHNT and CDR2 YYREEE (reference sequence). Written as DNA, the CDR3 is TGTGCCAGCAGCCCCCTCGGGGGGGCGAACACCGGGGAGCTGTTTTTT. Amino acid sequence: CASSPLGGANTGELFF.

With regard to this clonotype: A much larger clone differs by one base, so this may be a read error. This rearrangement joins TRBV6-2 or TRBV6-3 to TRBJ2-7; 11 bases align to TRBD2. Looked up from germline, CDR1 is MNHEY and CDR2 is SVGEGT. The CDR3 sequence is 14 residues long. CDR3 in amino acids: CASSYGTSGYEQHF. The CDR3 coding sequence is TGTGCCAGCAGTTACGGGACTAGCGGCTACGAGCAGCACTTC.

The V gene is TRBV7-2, the J gene TRBJ2-6; D is ambiguous. Trimming shortened V by 5 bases and J by 4 bases, and 9 bases separated the two germline ends. Germline V lookup: CDR1 SGHTA, CDR2 FQGNSA. This CDR3 is 14 amino acids long. CDR3 sequence: CASSGNGGANVLTF. DNA for the CDR3: TGTGCCAGCAGCGGAAATGGGGGGGCCAACGTCCTGACTTTC.

The rearrangement joins TRBV20-1 to TRBJ2-3; D not certain. This CDR3 has 14 residues. The V gene lost 3 bases and the J gene lost 0 bases, with 10 bases spanning the gap. Germline V gene lookup returns CDR1 DFQATT and CDR2 SNEGSKA (reference sequence). The CDR3 DNA reads as TGCAGTGCTAGGAAGGCCTCTAGCACAGATACGCAGTATTTT. Protein sequence: CSARKASSTDTQYF.

V is TRBV5-8 and J is TRBJ1-1; D call uncertain. The CDR3 loop spans 11 amino acids. Germline V lookup: CDR1 SGHTS, CDR2 YDEGEE. Deletions cut 4 bases from V and 4 bases from J, with 5 bases between. The CDR3 spells CASSVITEAFF. CDR3 bases: TGTGCCAGCAGCGTAATCACTGAAGCTTTCTTT.

The chain carries TRBV7-2 and TRBJ2-3; 8 bases fit TRBD2. The CDR3 contains 15 residues. V gave up 7 bases and J gave up 5 bases; unmatched junction bases: 11. The germline CDR1 and CDR2 sequences are SGHTA and FQGNSA. The CDR3 spells CASNPTGLAKDTQYF. The CDR3 DNA reads as TGTGCCAGCAACCCCACAGGACTAGCCAAAGATACGCAGTATTTT.

This clonotype was seen ten or more times. This chain joins TRBV15 and TRBJ2-6; D unresolved. The CDR3 is 16 residues long. V was pared by 0 bases and J by 0 bases, with 6 bases between. CDR1 and CDR2 from the germline V gene are LNHNV and YYDKDF (reference sequence). The CDR3 DNA reads TGTGCCACCAGCAGAGATCCATCCTCTGGGGCCAACGTCCTGACTTTC. Translation: CATSRDPSSGANVLTF.

V and J are TRBV29-1 and TRBJ1-1, with 12 bases aligning to TRBD1. This CDR3 has 16 residues. The V segment lost 4 bases and the J segment 2 bases; nucleotides outside the gene matches: 8. The germline V gene has CDR1 SQVTM and CDR2 ANQGSEA. CDR3 in DNA: TGCAGCGTTGGTCCGGGACAGGGGGCCGAAAACACTGAAGCTTTCTTT. Translating gives CSVGPGQGAENTEAFF.

J is TRBJ2-3 and V is TRBV12-3 or TRBV12-4; D gene ambiguous. Trimming removed 3 bases at V and 6 bases at J, with 7 bases between. The CDR3 contains 12 residues. Here the CDR3 reads CASSLTRDTQYF. CDR3 coding DNA: TGTGCCAGCAGTTTGACCCGCGATACGCAGTATTTT.

In nucleotides, the CDR3 is TGTGCCAGCAGTTTCGGAGCGGCTGTTTCCTACGAGCAGTACTTC. Protein sequence: CASSFGAAVSYEQYF. This chain joins TRBV28 and TRBJ2-7; D might be TRBD2 (5 bases). The germline V and J ends were trimmed by 3 bases and 1 base, with 13 bases remaining between them. Germline V lookup: CDR1 MDHEN, CDR2 SYDVKM. This CDR3 contains 15 residues.

The chain combines TRBV27 with TRBJ1-2; 8 nucleotides match TRBD1. V shed 4 bases, J shed 6 bases, and the junction held 7 bases outside the gene matches. There are 14 residues in the CDR3. The germline CDR1 and CDR2 sequences are MNHEY and SMNVEV (reference sequence). CDR3 protein: CASSSMPGGNGYTF. The CDR3 DNA follows: TGTGCCAGCAGTTCAATGCCAGGGGGCAATGGCTACACCTTC.

This clonotype was detected many times. The V and J genes are TRBV10-3 and TRBJ2-1; D could derive from TRBD1 or TRBD2 (5 bases each). CDR3 length: 16 residues. Germline assignment: CDR1 ENHRY and CDR2 SYGVKD. Trimming left V 0 bases short and J 2 bases short, with 11 bases between. The CDR3, as DNA: TGTGCCATCAGTGAGTCGAGAGGGACCACCTACAATGAGCAGTTCTTC. Its protein product is CAISESRGTTYNEQFF.

The chain combines TRBV6-5 with TRBJ2-2; D remains unclear. The CDR3 is made up of 16 amino acids. Trimming pared 2 bases from V and 5 bases from J, leaving 15 bases between. CDR1 and CDR2 from the germline V gene are MNHEY and SVGAGI. The CDR3: CASSYGRTPLTGELFF. The CDR3 DNA sequence: TGTGCCAGCAGTTACGGTCGGACCCCTCTGACCGGGGAGCTGTTTTTT.

V is TRBV29-1 and J is TRBJ2-7; perhaps TRBD2 as D (5 bases). This CDR3 is 12 amino acids long. The germline gives CDR1 SQVTM, CDR2 ANQGSEA. The ends were cut back, 6 bases at V and 0 bases at J, with 9 bases in the middle. The CDR3 loop is CSVRTGSYEQYF. The DNA of the CDR3 is TGCAGCGTCCGGACTGGCTCCTACGAGCAGTACTTC.

This clonotype was detected many times. This chain links TRBV7-2 with TRBJ2-7, with D unresolved. Trimming removed 1 base at V and 2 bases at J, with 12 bases between. The length of the CDR3 is 15 residues. The germline gives CDR1 SGHTA, CDR2 FQGNSA. CDR3 sequence reads: CASSLGVGPAYEQYF. CDR3 bases: TGTGCCAGCAGCTTAGGGGTGGGTCCGGCCTACGAGCAGTACTTC.

This clonotype was counted a few times. This chain connects TRBV19 to TRBJ2-5, with TRBD2 identical over 12 bases. The CDR3 has 16 residues. Germline V lookup: CDR1 LNHDA, CDR2 SQIVND (reference sequence). Trimming cost V 3 bases and J 2 bases; bases outside gene matches: 4. The CDR3 nucleotides read TGTGCCAGTAGTATCTGGACTAGCGGGAATCAAGAGACCCAGTACTTC. It is translated as CASSIWTSGNQETQYF.

The chain joins TRBV7-2 to TRBJ2-7; 7 nucleotides agree with TRBD2. Germline V gene data show CDR1 as SGHTA and CDR2 as FQGNSA. The length of the CDR3 is 18 residues. The V segment lost 1 base and the J segment 4 bases; nucleotides outside the gene matches: 16. In DNA form, the CDR3 reads TGTGCCAGCAGCTTAGAGAGGGTTTCGCGTCTAGCGGAGTACGAGCAGTACGTC. Its translation: CASSLERVSRLAEYEQYV.

This chain connects TRBV5-6 to TRBJ1-1; possibly TRBD1 for D (5 bases). Trimming stripped 0 bases from V and 7 bases from J, with 13 bases between. Germline CDR1 is SGHDT and CDR2 is YYEEEE. CDR3 length: 14 residues. CDR3 bases: TGTGCCAGCAGCTTGGTCGGGGCAGGGAATGAAGCTTTCTTT. Protein sequence: CASSLVGAGNEAFF.

This clonotype was seen repeatedly, ten times or more. This chain uses TRBV28 with TRBJ2-2; the match to TRBD2 covers 13 bases. Germline assignment: CDR1 MDHEN and CDR2 SYDVKM. V lost 0 bases, J lost 8 bases, and 6 bases stayed unmatched. The CDR3 extends over 17 amino acids. The DNA for the CDR3 is TGTGCCAGCAGTTTATGGCAACTAGCGGGAGGGCCTGGGGAGCTGTTTTTT. This codes for CASSLWQLAGGPGELFF.

The rearrangement uses TRBV4-1 and TRBJ2-3; tentative D call: TRBD1 (6 bases). The CDR3 consists of 17 residues. CDR1 is MGHRA and CDR2 is YSYEKL in the germline V gene. Between the trimmed V and J ends, which lost 0 bases and 4 bases, there was a span of 17 bases. The CDR3 region is CASSQESGDINADTQYF. CDR3 bases: TGCGCCAGCAGCCAAGAGTCCGGGGACATCAACGCAGATACGCAGTATTTT.

The V and J genes are TRBV29-1 and TRBJ2-3; D is uncertain. Deletions cut 3 bases from V and 5 bases from J, with 12 bases between. The CDR3 covers 13 residues. Germline V gene data show CDR1 as SQVTM and CDR2 as ANQGSEA. CDR3 region: CSVDWPGRDTQYF. The CDR3 nucleotides are TGCAGCGTTGATTGGCCAGGACGAGATACGCAGTATTTT.

V usage is TRBV12-3 or TRBV12-4 and J usage is TRBJ2-7, with D unclear. V lost 5 bases to trimming and J lost 3 bases, with 5 bases between them. CDR3 length: 11 residues. The CDR3 spells CASSRDYEQYF. CDR3 nucleotide sequence: TGTGCCAGCAGTCGAGACTACGAGCAGTACTTC.

The rearrangement links TRBV7-2 to TRBJ1-1; 9 nucleotides match TRBD1. V shed 4 bases and J 12 bases; nucleotides not matched to a gene: 9. Per germline, CDR1 SGHTA and CDR2 FQGNSA. The CDR3 is 13 residues long. CDR3 region: CASSSGQGIQPFF. The CDR3 nucleotides are TGTGCCAGCAGCTCAGGACAGGGGATACAACCTTTCTTT.

The V gene is TRBV7-9, the J gene TRBJ2-1; D may be TRBD1 or TRBD2 (6 bases each). The germline V and J ends were trimmed by 9 bases and 4 bases, with 16 bases remaining between them. In germline, CDR1 is SEHNR, CDR2 FQNEAQ (reference sequence). The CDR3 spans 14 residues. The CDR3 protein is CASAQGLDYNEQFF. For the CDR3, the DNA is TGTGCCAGTGCACAGGGACTGGATTACAATGAGCAGTTCTTC.

The chain combines TRBV15 with TRBJ1-2; D is undetermined. The CDR3 covers 16 residues. Germline V gene sequence: CDR1 LNHNV, CDR2 YYDKDF (reference sequence). The V and J ends lost 5 bases and 5 bases respectively, with 21 bases between them. Written as DNA, the CDR3 is TGTGCCACCAGCGGCACCCGGGGAACGGGGATTTATGGCTACACCTTC. Translating it yields CATSGTRGTGIYGYTF. Filled out from reference TRBV15 and TRBJ1-2, the complete variable domain reads DAMVIQNPRYQVTQFGKPVTLSCSQTLNHNVMYWYQQKSSQAPKLLFHYYDKDFNNEADTPDNFQSRRPNTSFCFLDIRSPGLGDTAMYLCATSGTRGTGIYGYTFGSGTRLTVV.

In its sample, this clonotype was seen many times. The gene calls are TRBV18 and TRBJ2-3; D is perhaps TRBD1 or TRBD2 (5 bases each). Trimming cost V 2 bases and J 1 base, with 13 bases left between them. This CDR3 has 16 amino acids. Germline V gives CDR1 KGHSH, CDR2 LQKENI. This CDR3 is CASSPFNGTGTDTQYF. The CDR3 DNA sequence: TGTGCCAGCTCACCATTTAACGGGACGGGCACAGATACGCAGTATTTT.

This clonotype was seen ten or more times. The V and J genes are TRBV7-2 and TRBJ2-5; D not certain. The V gene's germline CDR1 is SGHTA and CDR2 FQGNSA. The V end was cut by 5 bases, the J end by 1 base, with 2 bases between. The CDR3 sequence is 11 residues long. Here the CDR3 reads CASSAQETQYF. The CDR3, as DNA: TGTGCCAGCAGCGCCCAAGAGACCCAGTACTTC.

Many counts were recorded for this clonotype. This sequence joins TRBV7-2 and TRBJ1-2, with D possibly matching TRBD1 (6 bases). Trimming left V 6 bases short and J 7 bases short, with 18 bases between. This CDR3 has 14 residues. The germline V gene has CDR1 SGHTA and CDR2 FQGNSA. Here the CDR3 DNA reads TGTGCCAGCAGTCTCACCAGGGGCGAGTTTGGCTACACCTTC. This translates into CASSLTRGEFGYTF.